The 32 T cell receptor beta chains listed next were all sequenced from one sample in a study of vaccination and CD4 T cells after COVID-19 (dated by TCRdb to between 2021 and 2023). Their antigens remain unidentified. Library preparation used PCR. The data were produced on an Illumina iSeq 100. TCR sequencing of DNA from cultured CD4+ T cells used the Oncomine TCR Beta short-read assay at the Johns Hopkins FTIC core. TCRdb cleaned the public reads at Q25 with fastp, built clones with MiXCR and kept in-frame beta chains. All rows with the same CDR3 protein become a single entry with the most common DNA and genes. This sample comprises about 7,800 distinct CDR3 sequences, roughly 63% of them detected only once. Clones ranked in the top ten supply 25% to 40% of the sample. The treatment or condition label for this specimen denotes: roughly ten-day PBMC culture with coronavirus spike peptide pools or control peptides (ViraFEST assay).

Material: CD4+ T cells from blood, cultured in vitro. Every receptor here comes from a human donor who had recovered from COVID-19.

This chain uses TRBV7-2 with TRBJ2-1, with D perhaps being TRBD1 or TRBD2 (6 bases each). The germline CDR1 and CDR2 sequences are SGHTA and FQGNSA. The CDR3 has 17 amino acids. V lost 4 bases to trimming and J lost 6 bases, with 22 bases between them. In DNA, the CDR3 is TGTGCCAGCAGCTCAACACAGGGAGGCTTCCCCAGCAATGAGCAGTTCTTC. Its protein is CASSSTQGGFPSNEQFF.

This clonotype was seen a handful of times. The V call is TRBV4-1, the J call TRBJ2-5, with 13 bases that match TRBD2. CDR3 length: 18 amino acids. V trimming: 2 bases; J trimming: 4 bases; junction bases outside the gene matches: 10. The germline V gene encodes CDR1 MGHRA and CDR2 YSYEKL. CDR3 region: CASSQTNMGLAGRETQYF. Written as DNA, the CDR3 is TGCGCCAGCAGCCAAACCAACATGGGACTAGCGGGGCGAGAGACCCAGTACTTC.

This clonotype was detected only once. The rearrangement joins TRBV28 to TRBJ2-5; D possibly corresponds to TRBD1 (6 bases). Trimming shortened V by 5 bases and J by 5 bases, and 24 bases separated the two germline ends. CDR1 is MDHEN, CDR2 SYDVKM, per germline. CDR3 length: 17 amino acids. The chain's CDR3 is CASSTSGERARGETQYF. For the CDR3, the DNA is TGTGCCAGCAGTACATCAGGGGAACGAGCGAGGGGGGAGACCCAGTACTTC.

The rearrangement joins TRBV7-4 to TRBJ2-1; D could derive from TRBD1 or TRBD2 (7 bases each). The germline V and J ends were trimmed by 7 bases and 2 bases, with 24 bases remaining between them. Germline assignment: CDR1 SGHVT and CDR2 SQSDAQ. The CDR3 covers 18 residues. The CDR3 spells CASTQGGRGMPPYNEQFF. CDR3 in DNA: TGTGCCAGCACCCAGGGGGGGCGGGGAATGCCACCCTACAATGAGCAGTTCTTC.

The J gene is TRBJ1-3, the V gene TRBV24-1; 9 positions agree with TRBD1. The junction had 10 bases not matched to a gene; V was cut back by 2 bases and J by 0 bases. CDR3 length: 19 amino acids. Germline V CDR1 and CDR2: KGHDR, SFDVKD. CDR3 in DNA: TGTGCCACCAGTGATTCCGGGGGGACAGGGCCCTTCTCTGGAAACACCATATATTTT. The encoded protein is CATSDSGGTGPFSGNTIYF.

V is TRBV20-1 and J is TRBJ1-2, with D possibly matching TRBD1 (6 bases). CDR1 and CDR2 (germline): DFQATT, SNEGSKA (reference sequence). This CDR3 contains 15 residues. Trimming removed 0 bases from V and 4 bases from J, with 15 bases in between. The CDR3 region has the DNA TGCAGTGCTAGAGACGTGAGGGGGGGCAGCTATGGCTACACCTTC. It is translated as CSARDVRGGSYGYTF.

This clonotype was recorded a few times. The chain links TRBV7-9 to TRBJ1-5; D not certain. From germline, CDR1 is SEHNR and CDR2 FQNEAQ (reference sequence). With 5 bases removed from V and 4 bases from J, the gap between germline ends came to 12 bases. There are 14 residues in the CDR3. CDR3 residues: CASSSTATNQPQHF. The CDR3 bases are TGTGCCAGCAGCAGCACAGCGACGAATCAGCCCCAGCATTTT.

This clonotype was counted a few times. The chain links TRBV5-4 to TRBJ1-2; no reliable D call. The V and J ends lost 4 bases and 2 bases respectively, with 12 bases between them. CDR3 length: 14 amino acids. Germline loops: CDR1 SGHNT, CDR2 YYREEE (reference sequence). In DNA form, the CDR3 reads TGTGCCAGCAGCGGGGAGGGCAGGAACTATGGCTACACCTTC. This encodes CASSGEGRNYGYTF.

The table lists this clonotype with a few counts. J is TRBJ1-5 and V is TRBV20-1; D not certain. V was clipped by 1 base and J by 4 bases, with 11 bases between them. CDR1 and CDR2 (germline): DFQATT, SNEGSKA (reference sequence). This CDR3 contains 14 residues. CDR3 DNA: TGCAGTGCTAGAGCCCTACCCTTGAATCAGCCCCAGCATTTT. It translates to CSARALPLNQPQHF.

The J gene is TRBJ2-7, the V gene TRBV6-5; 10 nucleotides match TRBD2. This CDR3 spans 18 amino acids. V shed 2 bases and J 5 bases; nucleotides not matched to a gene: 15. Germline CDR1 is MNHEY and CDR2 is SVGAGI. The CDR3 DNA reads as TGTGCCAGCAGTTACGCTCAAAGGGCTAGCGGGGGAACCCACGAGCAGTACTTC. It specifies CASSYAQRASGGTHEQYF.

The chain joins TRBV19 to TRBJ2-3, with 15 bases matching TRBD2. After removal of 3 bases from V and 4 bases from J, the junction contained 5 bases not matched to a gene. This CDR3 spans 17 amino acids. The V gene's germline CDR1 is LNHDA and CDR2 SQIVND (reference sequence). The CDR3 here is CASSISGLAGGPDTQYF. The CDR3, as DNA: TGTGCCAGTAGTATCTCCGGACTAGCGGGAGGGCCAGATACGCAGTATTTT.

V usage is TRBV4-2 and J usage is TRBJ2-3, with D unresolved. CDR3 length: 12 residues. Trimming left V 3 bases short and J 2 bases short, with 3 bases between. Germline CDR1 reads LGHNA; CDR2 reads YNFKEQ. Here the CDR3 reads CASSQYTDTQYF. In DNA form, the CDR3 reads TGTGCCAGCAGCCAGTACACAGATACGCAGTATTTT.

The chain couples TRBV7-9 to TRBJ1-5; weak D call: TRBD1 (5 bases). From germline, CDR1 is SEHNR and CDR2 FQNEAQ (reference sequence). The CDR3 totals 15 residues. Trimming took 5 bases from V and 4 from J, leaving 15 bases between them. The CDR3: CASSALRGRNQPQHF. The CDR3 bases are TGTGCCAGCAGCGCCCTGCGGGGACGGAATCAGCCCCAGCATTTT.

Only a few counts were recorded for this clonotype. The CDR3 DNA follows: TGTGCCAGCAGCTTGACGTTGGATGAGCAGTTCTTC. The encoded protein is CASSLTLDEQFF. The rearrangement links TRBV11-1 to TRBJ2-1; D unclear. CDR1 is SGHAT, CDR2 FQDESV, per germline (reference sequence). The CDR3 sequence is 12 residues long. V lost 3 bases to trimming and J lost 8 bases, with 8 bases between them.

The V call is TRBV7-2, the J call TRBJ1-5, with a tentative D call TRBD1 (5 bases). V was pared by 5 bases and J by 5 bases, with 10 bases between. Germline CDR1 is SGHTA and CDR2 is FQGNSA. This CDR3 has 13 residues. Here the CDR3 DNA reads TGTGCCAGCAGCATAAGAGGGGATCAGCCCCAGCATTTT. It codes for CASSIRGDQPQHF.

V gene TRBV20-1 combines with J gene TRBJ1-5; 10 bases map to TRBD1. Germline loops: CDR1 DFQATT, CDR2 SNEGSKA (reference sequence). The CDR3 runs 15 residues. V lost 1 base, J lost 6 bases, and 6 bases stayed unmatched. The CDR3 coding sequence is TGCAGTGCTAGAGCCCTGGGACAGGGGATTCAGCCCCAGCATTTT. Translating gives CSARALGQGIQPQHF.

The V call is TRBV20-1, the J call TRBJ2-7; 11 bases agree with TRBD2. The CDR3 length is 13 residues. V lost 4 bases and J lost 2; bases outside the gene matches: 1. CDR1 and CDR2 from the germline V gene are DFQATT and SNEGSKA (reference sequence). The CDR3 DNA sequence: TGCAGTGCTACGGGACTAGCGGCCTACGAGCAGTACTTC. Translation: CSATGLAAYEQYF.

The chain uses TRBV27 and TRBJ2-7; weak D call: TRBD2 (6 bases). CDR3 length: 17 amino acids. V was trimmed by 6 bases and J by 5 bases, leaving 26 bases between them. Germline V gene sequence: CDR1 MNHEY, CDR2 SMNVEV (reference sequence). CDR3 loop: CASSLFPSGLTLNEQYF. CDR3 in DNA: TGTGCCAGCAGCCTTTTCCCCTCGGGACTTACCCTAAACGAGCAGTACTTC.

V gene TRBV19 combines with J gene TRBJ2-3, with 8 bases fitting TRBD1. Germline CDR1 reads LNHDA; CDR2 reads SQIVND (reference sequence). The length of the CDR3 is 14 residues. Trimming took 6 bases from V and 5 from J; bases not matched to a gene: 7. In DNA, the CDR3 is TGTGCCAGTAGCCCGGACAGGGTAGGAGATACGCAGTATTTT. Its protein is CASSPDRVGDTQYF.

The chain is built from TRBV20-1 and TRBJ2-5; D might be TRBD1 or TRBD2, each matching 5 bases. Between the trimmed V and J ends, which lost 1 base and 5 bases, there was a span of 20 bases. CDR1 is DFQATT, CDR2 SNEGSKA, per germline (reference sequence). The CDR3 has 16 residues. CDR3 amino acids: CSARGHRDPWRETQYF. CDR3 in DNA: TGCAGTGCTAGAGGGCACCGGGACCCGTGGAGGGAGACCCAGTACTTC.

The J gene is TRBJ1-5, the V gene TRBV7-8; D not certain. Germline-derived CDR1 and CDR2 are SGHVS and FQNEAQ. V was clipped by 8 bases and J by 0 bases, with 8 bases between them. The CDR3 sequence is 13 residues long. The CDR3 spells CASGSNSNQPQHF. As DNA, the CDR3 is TGTGCCAGCGGCAGCAATAGCAATCAGCCCCAGCATTTT.

The J gene is TRBJ1-6, the V gene TRBV11-3; D might be TRBD1 (5 bases). V lost 0 bases to trimming and J lost 7 bases, with 13 bases between them. Germline CDR1 is SGHNT and CDR2 is YENEEA. The CDR3 totals 16 residues. CDR3 amino acids: CASSLDLGRANSPLHF. CDR3 coding DNA: TGTGCCAGCAGCTTAGACTTGGGACGGGCGAATTCACCCCTCCACTTT.

V and J are TRBV24-1 and TRBJ2-1; D might be TRBD2 (6 bases). The germline V gene has CDR1 KGHDR and CDR2 SFDVKD. The ends were cut back, 2 bases at V and 15 bases at J, with 25 bases in the middle. This CDR3 has 16 amino acids. DNA of the CDR3: TGTGCCACCAGTGATTGGGCTAGCGAGGCTGTGGGTTCGTGGTTCTTC. This translates into CATSDWASEAVGSWFF.

The chain links TRBV20-1 to TRBJ2-7; 7 nucleotides agree with TRBD1. The CDR3 loop spans 14 amino acids. Trimming took 6 bases from V and 1 from J; bases not matched to a gene: 9. Germline CDR1 reads DFQATT; CDR2 reads SNEGSKA (reference sequence). The CDR3 DNA sequence: TGCAGTGCAGGGACAGCGAAAAGGTCCTACGAGCAGTACTTC. Amino acids: CSAGTAKRSYEQYF.

The chain joins TRBV11-3 to TRBJ2-1; the D call may be TRBD1 or TRBD2 (5 bases each). The V end lost 1 base, the J end lost 3 bases, and 10 bases lay between the germline ends. This CDR3 region has 15 residues. The germline CDR1 and CDR2 sequences are SGHNT and YENEEA. CDR3 nucleotides: TGTGCCAGCAGCTTAGCCGGGACGGACTACAATGAGCAGTTCTTC. Its protein is CASSLAGTDYNEQFF.

This chain connects TRBV7-2 to TRBJ2-7, with 10 nucleotides matching TRBD2. This CDR3 comprises 14 residues. Per germline, CDR1 SGHTA and CDR2 FQGNSA. J lost 10 bases, V lost 3 bases, and 9 bases had no gene match. The CDR3: CASSFRTSGTTQYF. The CDR3 nucleotides are TGTGCCAGCAGCTTCAGGACTAGCGGTACGACACAGTACTTC.

This clonotype was seen only a few times. The chain uses TRBV19 and TRBJ2-4, with D perhaps matching TRBD1 (5 bases). The V gene lost 5 bases and the J gene lost 3 bases, with 20 bases spanning the gap. This CDR3 has 17 amino acids. CDR1 and CDR2 (germline): LNHDA, SQIVND (reference sequence). As DNA, the CDR3 is TGTGCCAGTAGTCCGTACACCCGACAGCTTGGCAAAAACATTCAGTACTTC. It specifies CASSPYTRQLGKNIQYF.

The chain links TRBV18 to TRBJ2-5; a weak D match, TRBD2 (6 bases). From germline, CDR1 is KGHSH and CDR2 LQKENI. The CDR3 contains 15 residues. V gave up 3 bases and J gave up 1 base, with 12 bases separating them. CDR3 region: CASSPNAGPQETQYF. The CDR3 nucleotides read TGTGCCAGCTCACCTAACGCGGGGCCCCAAGAGACCCAGTACTTC.

The V and J genes are TRBV28 and TRBJ1-1; D is uncertain. V lost 4 bases and J 4 bases, leaving 13 bases between the germline ends. The CDR3 sequence is 14 residues long. CDR1 is MDHEN, CDR2 SYDVKM, per germline. The CDR3 DNA sequence: TGTGCCAGCAGTTCTACCCAGGCGGGCACTGAAGCTTTCTTT. Translating it yields CASSSTQAGTEAFF.

The V and J genes are TRBV2 and TRBJ2-2; weak D call: TRBD2 (6 bases). V lost 7 bases, J lost 1 base, and 10 bases lay in between. Germline V lookup: CDR1 SNHLY, CDR2 FYNNEI. There are 14 residues in the CDR3. DNA for the CDR3: TGTGCCAGCAACCGGGACTGGAACACCGGGGAGCTGTTTTTT. This translates into CASNRDWNTGELFF.

The rearrangement uses TRBV6-5 and TRBJ2-2; TRBD1 agrees at 7 bases. There are 16 residues in the CDR3. V lost 0 bases and J lost 5; bases outside the gene matches: 6. Germline V gene sequence: CDR1 MNHEY, CDR2 SVGAGI. The DNA for the CDR3 is TGTGCCAGCAGTTACTCGATGACAGGGCGTACCGGGGAGCTGTTTTTT. It yields the protein CASSYSMTGRTGELFF.

Only one count was recorded for this clonotype. The chain links TRBV7-6 to TRBJ2-7, with 12 bases identical to TRBD2. The V gene's germline CDR1 is SGHVS and CDR2 FNYEAQ. This CDR3 contains 15 residues. V was pared by 3 bases and J by 6 bases, with 6 bases of the junction left unmatched. CDR3 sequence: CASSLKATSGGEQYF. In nucleotides, the CDR3 is TGTGCCAGCAGCTTGAAAGCGACTAGCGGGGGCGAGCAGTACTTC. The full variable domain, in which reference TRBV7-6 and TRBJ2-7 provide the parts outside the CDR3, is GAGVSQSPRYKVTKRGQDVALRCDPISGHVSLYWYRQALGQGPEFLTYFNYEAQQDKSGLPNDRFSAERPEGSISTLTIQRTEQRDSAMYRCASSLKATSGGEQYFGPGTRLTVT.